The TCR beta chain under discussion was sequenced for a study of T cell changes during pregnancy in multiple sclerosis. The CDR3 contains 17 residues. Between the trimmed V and J ends, which lost 2 bases and 0 bases, there was a span of 15 bases. Germline CDR1 MNHEY, CDR2 SMNVEV (reference sequence). The table came from immunoSEQ multiplex PCR; TCRdb's copy has only in-frame clones and leaves some out. The table records 45,000 to 60,000 clones, approximately 90% of them present only once. V is TRBV27 and J is TRBJ2-3; D remains ambiguous. The specimen comprised peripheral blood, sampled in the first trimester of pregnancy. This receptor was identified in a female donor with multiple sclerosis, enrolled in a pregnancy study. CDR3 nucleotides: TGTGCCAGCAGTTTAGGTCAGCGCGGCCCGAGCACAGATACGCAGTATTTT. It specifies CASSLGQRGPSTDTQYF.